The source of this T cell receptor beta chain is a study of identical twins. TCRdb passed the 5' RACE reads through MiXCR, listing each CDR3 protein once. The sample includes fewer than 550,000 distinct CDR3 sequences, approximately 14% seen only once; the top ten take 0.44%. After removal of 4 bases from V and 5 bases from J, the junction contained 8 bases not matched to a gene. The germline gives CDR1 LGHDT, CDR2 YNNKEL (reference sequence). The CDR3 is made up of 16 amino acids. These data were likewise used in another study, on yellow fever vaccine responses in identical twins.

Sequenced input: CD4+ T cells sorted from blood. V usage is TRBV3-1 and J usage is TRBJ1-2; 12 positions agree with TRBD1. The origin of this receptor is a woman aged 18-35 years in good health. CDR3 loop: CASSPSRGQGAYGYTF. The CDR3 DNA follows: TGTGCCAGCAGCCCGAGTCGGGGACAGGGGGCGTATGGCTACACCTTC.